A single sample gave rise to the 4 T cell receptor beta chains below, sequenced in a study of naive and memory T cell subsets. The beta constant-region primer was an equimolar mix of two oligonucleotides covering TRBC1 and TRBC2. The ligated cDNA underwent four PCR rounds using SP2 and nested alpha and beta constant-region primers. One entry per CDR3 protein, called by TCRdb with MiXCR from the UMI-ligation and nested PCR reads. The repertoire includes approximately 80,000 distinct CDR3 sequences, around 9% of them detected once, and 1.2% sits in the top ten. Material for sequencing was naive CD8+ T cells from blood. The receptors derive from a human donor in good health.

There are many counts of this clonotype. V and J are TRBV6-1 and TRBJ2-7; 7 bases map to TRBD1. V shed 3 bases and J 2 bases; nucleotides not matched to a gene: 16. The germline CDR1 and CDR2 sequences are MNHNS and SASEGT. The CDR3 totals 18 residues. The DNA of the CDR3 is TGTGCCAGCAGTGACCCACTTCGACAGGGAAGATTTGCCTACGAGCAGTACTTC. As protein: CASSDPLRQGRFAYEQYF.

This clonotype was seen many times. V and J are TRBV29-1 and TRBJ2-1, with 14 bases fitting TRBD2. Germline V gives CDR1 SQVTM, CDR2 ANQGSEA. This CDR3 is 16 amino acids long. J gave up 4 bases and V 6 bases, and 8 bases lay outside the gene matches. The CDR3 DNA reads as TGCAGCGTAACCGGGACTAGCGGGAGACCTTACAATGAGCAGTTCTTC. Its translation: CSVTGTSGRPYNEQFF.

This chain uses TRBV18 with TRBJ2-7, with D perhaps matching TRBD1 or TRBD2 (5 bases each). CDR1 is KGHSH and CDR2 is LQKENI in the germline V gene. CDR3 size: 14 residues. Trimming left V 0 bases short and J 2 bases short, with 8 bases between. In nucleotides, the CDR3 is TGTGCCAGCTCACCACCCGAGGGGCCCTACGAGCAGTACTTC. Translating it yields CASSPPEGPYEQYF.

This clonotype was picked up many times. This chain connects TRBV27 to TRBJ2-7; tentatively, D is TRBD1 or TRBD2 (5 bases each). The CDR3 covers 13 residues. Trimming removed 2 bases at V and 6 bases at J, with 11 bases between. CDR1 is MNHEY and CDR2 is SMNVEV in the germline V gene (reference sequence). CDR3 protein: CASSLIGASEQYF. In DNA form, the CDR3 reads TGTGCCAGCAGTTTAATCGGGGCGTCCGAGCAGTACTTC.